The entry below gives a single TCR beta chain sequence along with its context. Its antigen is undetermined. The entry originates in a study of shared clonotypes between healthy human individuals. The study's findings and limits: Larger richness was generally estimated for naive than memory subsets.

CDR3 length: 17 residues. Looked up from germline, CDR1 is SGHTA and CDR2 is FQGNSA. V trimming: 5 bases; J trimming: 6 bases; junction bases outside the gene matches: 16. The method was immunoSEQ multiplex PCR; TCRdb's version includes in-frame clones alone and lacks a portion of them. The top ten clones hold more than 1.5% of a sample with roughly 700,000 clones, under 80% of them seen once. The rearrangement uses TRBV7-2 and TRBJ2-3, with TRBD1 identical over 8 bases. This sequence was found in a woman in her 30s in good health. The material sequenced was memory CD4+ T cells sorted from blood. Subset of the sample: CD45RA-negative fraction. CDR3 sequence: CASSLPQGASGYDTQYF. The CDR3 DNA is TGTGCCAGCAGCCTACCTCAGGGGGCTAGTGGCTACGATACGCAGTATTTT.